One and the same sample provided the 12 T cell receptor beta chains below, sequenced in a study of T cells in Graves' hyperthyroidism and ophthalmopathy (dated by TCRdb to the late 2010s). Libraries were constructed by multiplex PCR. Instrument used: Illumina HiSeq 2000. The TCR beta CDR3 regions were amplified from the RNA transcripts. A first-round RT-PCR of the TCR CDR3 used the HTBI primer set with the Qiagen OneStep RT-PCR kit. TCRdb itself trimmed the public reads at Q25 with fastp, ran MiXCR and retained productive beta chains. Rows merge per CDR3 protein into single entries with the most common DNA and genes. This sample lists hundreds of thousands of distinct CDR3 sequences; about two fifths were detected once. The ten largest clones represent around 10% of the sample. The sample consisted of blood. These receptors originate from a man younger than 30 with Graves' hyperthyroidism.

The chain is built from TRBV7-2 and TRBJ1-1, with unresolved D. This CDR3 spans 14 amino acids. Germline CDR1 SGHTA, CDR2 FQGNSA. V lost 4 bases and J lost 5, with 14 bases in between. CDR3 sequence: CASSSLYWETEAFF. CDR3 DNA: TGTGCCAGCAGCTCCCTATATTGGGAGACTGAAGCTTTCTTT. The whole variable domain, filled in from reference TRBV7-2 and TRBJ1-1, reads GAGVSQSPSNKVTEKGKDVELRCDPISGHTALYWYRQSLGQGLEFLIYFQGNSAPDKSGLPSDRFSAERTGGSVSTLTIQRTQQEDSAVYLCASSSLYWETEAFFGQGTRLTVV.

This clonotype showed up just a few times. This may be a read error, as it is one base from a much larger clone. The CDR3 reads CASSQGRDGYTF. CDR3 bases: TGTGCCAGCAGCCAGGGGCGGGATGGCTACACCTTC. V gene TRBV7-2 combines with J gene TRBJ1-2; D possibly corresponds to TRBD1 (6 bases). The CDR3 has 12 residues. V was clipped by 5 bases and J by 6 bases, with 10 bases between them. Germline-derived CDR1 and CDR2 are SGHTA and FQGNSA.

This clonotype showed up just a few times. The chain recombines TRBV7-9 with TRBJ2-6; 8 nucleotides match TRBD2. CDR1 SEHNR and CDR2 FQNEAQ come from the germline V gene (reference sequence). The CDR3 has 15 amino acids. The V gene end was trimmed by 7 bases and the J gene end by 2 bases; junction bases not matched to a gene: 4. CDR3 sequence: CASTELAAGANVLTF. The DNA for the CDR3 is TGTGCCAGCACCGAACTAGCGGCTGGGGCCAACGTCCTGACTTTC.

For the CDR3, the DNA is TGCAGCGTTGAAGACTCGGCCTACGAGCAGTACTTC. Amino acids: CSVEDSAYEQYF. The chain joins TRBV29-1 to TRBJ2-7; D gene uncertain. The ends were cut back, 0 bases at V and 2 bases at J, with 5 bases in the middle. The CDR3 totals 12 residues. Germline V gives CDR1 SQVTM, CDR2 ANQGSEA.

In its sample, this clonotype was seen many times. This chain uses TRBV10-1 with TRBJ1-1, with a weak D call TRBD1 (5 bases). Trimming took off 6 bases at V and 2 bases at J, with 10 bases between the two ends. Per germline, CDR1 WNHNN and CDR2 SYGVQD (reference sequence). The CDR3 length is 13 residues. CDR3 sequence reads: CASRRQRNTEAFF. CDR3 in DNA: TGCGCCAGCAGAAGACAGCGAAACACTGAAGCTTTCTTT.

V gene TRBV29-1 combines with J gene TRBJ1-1; D ambiguous. Trimming shortened V by 3 bases and J by 1 base, and 6 bases separated the two germline ends. CDR3 length: 12 amino acids. Per germline, CDR1 SQVTM and CDR2 ANQGSEA. The DNA of the CDR3 is TGCAGCGTTGACGACTCGAACACTGAAGCTTTCTTT. Protein product: CSVDDSNTEAFF. Filled out from reference TRBV29-1 and TRBJ1-1, the complete variable domain reads SAVISQKPSRDICQRGTSLTIQCQVDSQVTMMFWYRQQPGQSLTLIATANQGSEATYESGFVIDKFPISRPNLTFSTLTVSNMSPEDSSIYLCSVDDSNTEAFFGQGTRLTVV.

This clonotype showed up many times. The gene calls are TRBV19 and TRBJ1-5; D is ambiguous. V lost 2 bases to trimming and J lost 3 bases, with 11 bases between them. Germline V gives CDR1 LNHDA, CDR2 SQIVND (reference sequence). The CDR3 length is 15 residues. In DNA, the CDR3 is TGTGCCAGTAGTATAATAGACATCGACAATCAGCCCCAGCATTTT. Translated, it gives CASSIIDIDNQPQHF. Supplemented by reference TRBV19 and TRBJ1-5, the full variable domain reads DGGITQSPKYLFRKEGQNVTLSCEQNLNHDAMYWYRQDPGQGLRLIYYSQIVNDFQKGDIAEGYSVSREKKESFPLTVTSAQKNPTAFYLCASSIIDIDNQPQHFGDGTRLSIL.

This clonotype appeared many times. V is TRBV19 and J is TRBJ1-1, with TRBD1 matching over 10 bases. The CDR3 runs to 15 residues. Per germline, CDR1 LNHDA and CDR2 SQIVND (reference sequence). The J segment lost 4 bases and the V segment lost 1 base, leaving 3 bases of the junction unmatched. CDR3 loop: CASSIGGTGVTEAFF. CDR3 nucleotide sequence: TGTGCCAGTAGTATAGGCGGGACAGGGGTCACTGAAGCTTTCTTT.

This clonotype was recorded at least ten times. The chain combines TRBV15 with TRBJ1-5; no definite D call. V was cut by 6 bases and J by 0 bases, with 9 bases left in between. The CDR3 has 14 residues. Looked up from germline, CDR1 is LNHNV and CDR2 is YYDKDF (reference sequence). CDR3 nucleotides: TGTGCCACCAGTCGGAGGGATAGCAATCAGCCCCAGCATTTT. It is translated as CATSRRDSNQPQHF.

Concerning this clonotype itself: The CDR3 carries no conserved terminal phenylalanine or tryptophan, so it likely arises from a read error. V is TRBV7-9 and J is TRBJ1-1; D gene ambiguous. This CDR3 has 13 residues. Germline CDR1 SEHNR, CDR2 FQNEAQ (reference sequence). The V and J ends lost 5 bases and 8 bases respectively, with 15 bases between them. CDR3 loop: CASSPLGVPEAFL. CDR3 nucleotides: TGTGCCAGCAGCCCCTTAGGTGTGCCAGAAGCTTTCCTT.

This clonotype was recorded many times. V and J are TRBV2 and TRBJ1-3; D is perhaps TRBD1 (6 bases). CDR3 length: 16 amino acids. In germline, CDR1 is SNHLY, CDR2 FYNNEI. V lost 9 bases to trimming and J lost 0 bases, with 18 bases between them. The CDR3 bases are TGTGCCAGTGGCGAGGGGGGCGAATACTCTGGAAACACCATATATTTT. Protein product: CASGEGGEYSGNTIYF. The full variable domain, rest sourced from reference TRBV2 and TRBJ1-3, is EPEVTQTPSHQVTQMGQEVILRCVPISNHLYFYWYRQILGQKVEFLVSFYNNEISEKSEIFDDQFSVERPDGSNFTLKIRSTKLEDSAMYFCASGEGGEYSGNTIYFGEGSWLTVV.

The chain combines TRBV19 with TRBJ1-2; 11 nucleotides match TRBD1. V lost 7 bases and J lost 8; bases outside the gene matches: 3. The CDR3 sequence is 12 residues long. Germline loops: CDR1 LNHDA, CDR2 SQIVND (reference sequence). CDR3 in amino acids: CASTWTGGGYTF. The CDR3 region has the DNA TGTGCCAGTACCTGGACAGGGGGCGGCTACACCTTC.